These T cell receptor beta chains were read from a single sample in a study of breast tumors, draining lymph nodes, adjacent tissues. One entry per CDR3 protein, called by TCRdb with MiXCR from the multiplex PCR reads. The table includes over 100,000 distinct CDR3 sequences, about 20% detected once. Source material: axillary lymph node tissue. Source of these receptors: a female donor with breast cancer. Some clones in this sample may be carry-over from other donors' samples. The CDR3 runs from the conserved cysteine through the conserved F or W. The D gene is left open where the match is weak. Clone size, where shown, is once, few, many, or a class for clones that have expanded.

CASRKAGTVSYNEQFF | 16 | TRBD1 | TRBV6-1 | many | TRBJ2-1
CASSLVGGGQFF | 12 | - | TRBV7-2 | many | TRBJ2-1
CSAGHRGNSYEQYF | 14 | TRBD1 | TRBV20-1 | many | TRBJ2-7
CAIRTSGSLNEQYF | 14 | TRBD2 | TRBV10-3 | many | TRBJ2-7
CASSPTGGAAYEQYF | 15 | TRBD2 | TRBV7-9 | many | TRBJ2-7
CSGVFSPLTDTQYF | 14 | - | TRBV29-1 | many | TRBJ2-3
CGSSPPGETQYF | 12 | - | TRBV18 | - | TRBJ2-5
CASGSVTDYYEQYF | 14 | - | TRBV28 | few | TRBJ2-7
CASSTAYNEQFF | 12 | - | TRBV7-9 | many | TRBJ2-1
CSAATGRKQPQHF | 13 | - | TRBV20-1 | many | TRBJ1-5
CASISRRGAGELFF | 14 | - | TRBV10-2 | many | TRBJ2-2
CASSILSGTRGNEQFF | 16 | TRBD2 | TRBV19 | many | TRBJ2-1
CASSSTGVYQETQYF | 15 | - | TRBV13 | many | TRBJ2-5
CASSLGAWEGLPSYEQYF | 18 | TRBD2 | TRBV11-2 | many | TRBJ2-7
CSASDWGHTDTQYF | 14 | - | TRBV20-1 | many | TRBJ2-3
CASSYSTSGQETQYF | 15 | TRBD2 | TRBV6-5 | many | TRBJ2-5
CSARLAGGSVNEQFF | 15 | TRBD2 | TRBV20-1 | many | TRBJ2-1
CSVKGGRDEKLFF | 13 | - | TRBV29-1 | many | TRBJ1-4
CASSEGTGFDEQFF | 14 | TRBD1 | TRBV2 | many | TRBJ2-1
CASSEEGQYSPLHF | 14 | - | TRBV2 | many | TRBJ1-6
CASSISSGLQQGQFF | 15 | - | TRBV5-1 | many | TRBJ2-1
CASSLEMGLPSGELFF | 16 | - | TRBV7-9 | many | TRBJ2-2
CSAVGWGSGEQFF | 13 | - | TRBV20-1 | many | TRBJ2-1
CARGGGGETQYF | 12 | - | TRBV2 | many | TRBJ2-5
CSAHSPGQRTGTQYF | 15 | TRBD1 | TRBV29-1 | - | TRBJ2-5
CASSRDLARGGELFF | 15 | - | TRBV5-1 | many | TRBJ2-2
CASSEAPRGSYEQYF | 15 | - | TRBV2 | many | TRBJ2-7
CASTLSSSSGNTIYF | 15 | - | TRBV28 | few | TRBJ1-3
CASGQGWGTDTQYF | 14 | TRBD1 | TRBV9 | many | TRBJ2-3
CASSQGPSAGELFF | 14 | - | TRBV3-1 | - | TRBJ2-2